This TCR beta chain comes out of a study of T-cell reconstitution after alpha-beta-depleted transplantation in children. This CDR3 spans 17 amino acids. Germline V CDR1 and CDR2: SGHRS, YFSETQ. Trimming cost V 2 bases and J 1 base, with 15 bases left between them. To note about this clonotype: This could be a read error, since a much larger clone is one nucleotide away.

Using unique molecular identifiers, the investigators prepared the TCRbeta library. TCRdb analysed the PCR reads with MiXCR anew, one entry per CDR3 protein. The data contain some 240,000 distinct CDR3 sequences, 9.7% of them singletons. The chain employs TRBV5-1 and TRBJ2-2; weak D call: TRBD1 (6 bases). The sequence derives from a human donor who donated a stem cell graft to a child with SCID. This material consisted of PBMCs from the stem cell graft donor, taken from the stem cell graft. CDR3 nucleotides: TGCGCCAGCAGCTTCGTTCAGGGGCCAGTGAACACCGGGGAGCTGTTTTTT. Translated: CASSFVQGPVNTGELFF.